The clone carrying this TCR beta chain has only a few counts. As yet, its antigen is unknown. During its preparation, the TCRbeta library received unique molecular identifiers. TCRdb redid the calling of the PCR reads with MiXCR, one entry per CDR3 protein. The sample yields 500,000 to 600,000 distinct CDR3 sequences, 25% to 30% seen once. The data belong to a study of T-cell reconstitution after alpha-beta-depleted transplantation in children. Study-wide findings and caveats: When one year had passed after transplant, most T-cell counts and diversity came from newly produced T cells. Reportedly, roughly two months post-transplant, alpha-beta T cells arose from several hundred expanded graft clones.

Germline V gives CDR1 DFQATT, CDR2 SNEGSKA (reference sequence). The CDR3 runs to 11 residues. The V and J ends lost 3 bases and 5 bases respectively, with 7 bases between them. The starting material was PBMCs, obtained before TCRalphabeta/CD19-depleted stem cell transplant. The chain is built from TRBV20-1 and TRBJ2-5, with D unresolved. This sequence originates from a boy under three years old with Wiskott-Aldrich syndrome, due to receive a stem cell transplant. CDR3 nucleotide sequence: TGCAGTGCTAGCGTACGGGAGACCCAGTACTTC. Translation gives CSASVRETQYF.